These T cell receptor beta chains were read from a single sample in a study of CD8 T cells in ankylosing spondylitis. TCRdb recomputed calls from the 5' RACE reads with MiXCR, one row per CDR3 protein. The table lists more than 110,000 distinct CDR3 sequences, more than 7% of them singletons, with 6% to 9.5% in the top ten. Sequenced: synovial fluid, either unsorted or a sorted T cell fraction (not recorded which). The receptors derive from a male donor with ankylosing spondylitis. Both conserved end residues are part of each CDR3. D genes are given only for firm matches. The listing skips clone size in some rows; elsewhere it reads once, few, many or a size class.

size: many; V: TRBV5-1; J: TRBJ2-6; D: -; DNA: TGCGCCAGCAGCCCCTGGAACTCTGGGGCCAACGTCCTGACTTTC; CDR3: CASSPWNSGANVLTF
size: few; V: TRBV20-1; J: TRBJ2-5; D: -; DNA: TGCAGTGCTTGGACCCGGACAGCCCAAGAGACCCAGTACTTC; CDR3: CSAWTRTAQETQYF
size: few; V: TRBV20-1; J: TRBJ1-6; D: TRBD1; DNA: TGCAGTGCTAGTTCCCTCAGGGGGCGCTCCTATAATTCACCCCTCCACTTT; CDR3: CSASSLRGRSYNSPLHF
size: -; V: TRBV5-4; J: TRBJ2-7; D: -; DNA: TGTGCCAGCAGCCGTCCAGGGCTAGAGTTCGAGCAGTACTTC; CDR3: CASSRPGLEFEQYF
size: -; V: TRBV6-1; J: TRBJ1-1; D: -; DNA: TGTGCCAGCAGTGAATATTTGGGGAGCACTGAAGCTTTCTTT; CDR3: CASSEYLGSTEAFF
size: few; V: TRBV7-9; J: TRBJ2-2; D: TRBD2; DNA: TGTGCCAGCAGCTTAGGGACTAGCGGAGACACCGGGGAGCTGTTTTTT; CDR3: CASSLGTSGDTGELFF
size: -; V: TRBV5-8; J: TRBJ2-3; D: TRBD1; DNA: TGTGCCAGCAGGTGGGGGACAGGGAGGTCGGATACGCAGTATTTT; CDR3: CASRWGTGRSDTQYF
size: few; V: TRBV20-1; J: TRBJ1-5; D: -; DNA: TGCAGTGCTAGTGCACCGCCTAGCAATCAGCCCCAGCATTTT; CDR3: CSASAPPSNQPQHF
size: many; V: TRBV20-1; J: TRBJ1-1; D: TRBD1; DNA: TGCAGTGCTGACAGGGGAATGGTGGGTACTGAAGCTTTCTTT; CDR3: CSADRGMVGTEAFF
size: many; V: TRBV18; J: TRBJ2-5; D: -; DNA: TGTGCCAGCTCACCGCGGCGGGAGACCCAGTACTTC; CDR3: CASSPRRETQYF
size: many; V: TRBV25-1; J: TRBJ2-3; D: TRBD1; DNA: TGTGCCAGCAGTGAAGGACAGGGCACAGATACGCAGTATTTT; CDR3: CASSEGQGTDTQYF
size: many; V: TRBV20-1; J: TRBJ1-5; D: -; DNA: TGCAGTGCTAGACGCAGGTTTAATCAGCCCCAGCATTTT; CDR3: CSARRRFNQPQHF
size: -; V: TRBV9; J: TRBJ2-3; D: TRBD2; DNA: TGTGCCAGCAGCGTAGACCCGCTAGCGGGAGGGCTCGGCACAGATACGCAGTATTTT; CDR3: CASSVDPLAGGLGTDTQYF
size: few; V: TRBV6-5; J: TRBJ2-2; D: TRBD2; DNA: TGTGCCAGCAGTTACTCGGCTAGCGGGACCGGGGAGCTGTTTTTT; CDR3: CASSYSASGTGELFF
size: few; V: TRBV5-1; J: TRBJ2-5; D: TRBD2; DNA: TGCGCCAGCAGCTCTCATACCGGGACTAGCGGGGGCTCCCATTACTTC; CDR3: CASSSHTGTSGGSHYF
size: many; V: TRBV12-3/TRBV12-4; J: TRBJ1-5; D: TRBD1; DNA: TGTGCCAGCAGTCGCGACAGGGGGGAAGGAAGCAATCAGCCCCAGCATTTT; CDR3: CASSRDRGEGSNQPQHF
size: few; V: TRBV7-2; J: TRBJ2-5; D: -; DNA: TGTGCCAGCAGCGAAGGAAGGGGGACCCAGTACTTC; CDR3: CASSEGRGTQYF
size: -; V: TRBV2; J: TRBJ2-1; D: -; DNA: TGTGCCAGAGGTCGAGGGGACAATGAGCAGTTCTTC; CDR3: CARGRGDNEQFF
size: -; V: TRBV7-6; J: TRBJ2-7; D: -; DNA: TGTGCCAGCAGCTTAAGGGGGGGGAGGACAGGGATCTACGAGCAGTACTTC; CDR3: CASSLRGGRTGIYEQYF
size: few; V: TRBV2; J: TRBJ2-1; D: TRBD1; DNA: TGTGCCAGCACGGGACAGAGCGGCAATGAGCAGTTCTTC; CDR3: CASTGQSGNEQFF
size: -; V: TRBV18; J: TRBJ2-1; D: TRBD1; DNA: TGTGCCAGCTCACCGGACAGGTACGATGAGCAGTTCTTC; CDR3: CASSPDRYDEQFF
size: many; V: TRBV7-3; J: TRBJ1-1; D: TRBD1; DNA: TGTGCCAGCAGCCCCGGACAGGGATGGAGCACTGAAGCTTTCTTT; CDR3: CASSPGQGWSTEAFF
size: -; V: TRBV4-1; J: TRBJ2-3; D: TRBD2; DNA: TGCGCCAGCAGCCGACTTAGCGGGGGGCGGGGCAGCACAGATACGCAGTATTTT; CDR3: CASSRLSGGRGSTDTQYF
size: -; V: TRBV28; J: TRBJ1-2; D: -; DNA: TGTGCCAGCAGTTTGCGGGGGAAGACTGTTGGCGGCTACACCTTC; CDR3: CASSLRGKTVGGYTF
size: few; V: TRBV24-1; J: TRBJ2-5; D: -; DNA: TGTGCCACCAGTGGTGGGCGGGTGGAGACCCAGTACTTC; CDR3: CATSGGRVETQYF
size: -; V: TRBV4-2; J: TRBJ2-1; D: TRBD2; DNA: TGTGCCAGCAGCCAAGGATCTAGCGGGGGGGCGGATGAGCAGTTCTTC; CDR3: CASSQGSSGGADEQFF
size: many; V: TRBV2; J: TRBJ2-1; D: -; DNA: TGTGCCAGCAGTCCACGCCCCTACAATGAGCAGTTCTTC; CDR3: CASSPRPYNEQFF
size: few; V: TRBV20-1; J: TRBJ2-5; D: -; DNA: TGCAGTGCTAGAGACCGAGGGGTAGAGACCCAGTACTTC; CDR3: CSARDRGVETQYF
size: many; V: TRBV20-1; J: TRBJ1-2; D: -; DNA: TGCAGTGCTAGCCCGGACGATGAATTATATGGCTACACCTTC; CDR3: CSASPDDELYGYTF
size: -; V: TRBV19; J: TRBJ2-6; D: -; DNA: TGTGCCAGTAGTATCTTATGGGGGAGAGGATCTGGGGCCAACGTCCTGACTTTC; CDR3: CASSILWGRGSGANVLTF
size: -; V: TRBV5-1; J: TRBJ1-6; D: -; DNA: TGCGCCAGCAGCATCGGTCGAGCCCACTCACCCCTCCACTTT; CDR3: CASSIGRAHSPLHF
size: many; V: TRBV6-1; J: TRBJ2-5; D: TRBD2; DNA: TGTGCCAGCAGTGAACTAGCGGGGGGGCCAGAGACCCAGTACTTC; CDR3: CASSELAGGPETQYF
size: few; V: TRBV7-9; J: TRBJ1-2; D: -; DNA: TGTGCCAGCAGTCTTAGGTCCGATGGCTACACCTTC; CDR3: CASSLRSDGYTF
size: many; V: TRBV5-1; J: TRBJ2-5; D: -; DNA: TGCGCCAGCAGCTTCACGGCCGGAGCGGGCCAGTACTTC; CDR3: CASSFTAGAGQYF
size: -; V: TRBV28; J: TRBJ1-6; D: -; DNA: TGTGCCAGCAGTCCAACATCCGGGGCCCCTCCAAGTAATTCACCCCTCCACTTT; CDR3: CASSPTSGAPPSNSPLHF
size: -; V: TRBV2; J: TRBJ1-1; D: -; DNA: TGTGCCAGCAGTGAAGACCTCTCGGGGAACACTGAAGCTTTCTTT; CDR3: CASSEDLSGNTEAFF
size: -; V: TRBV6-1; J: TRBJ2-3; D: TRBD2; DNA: TGTGCCAGCAAGCGGGGGGCCGCAGATACGCAGTATTTT; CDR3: CASKRGAADTQYF
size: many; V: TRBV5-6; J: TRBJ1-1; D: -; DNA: TGTGCCAGCAGCTTGGGGCGGGCAACGATCATGAACACTGAAGCTTTCTTT; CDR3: CASSLGRATIMNTEAFF
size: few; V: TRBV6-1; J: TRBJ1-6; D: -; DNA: TGTGCCAGCACTATCACCGGGAGGAATTCACCCCTCCACTTT; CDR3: CASTITGRNSPLHF